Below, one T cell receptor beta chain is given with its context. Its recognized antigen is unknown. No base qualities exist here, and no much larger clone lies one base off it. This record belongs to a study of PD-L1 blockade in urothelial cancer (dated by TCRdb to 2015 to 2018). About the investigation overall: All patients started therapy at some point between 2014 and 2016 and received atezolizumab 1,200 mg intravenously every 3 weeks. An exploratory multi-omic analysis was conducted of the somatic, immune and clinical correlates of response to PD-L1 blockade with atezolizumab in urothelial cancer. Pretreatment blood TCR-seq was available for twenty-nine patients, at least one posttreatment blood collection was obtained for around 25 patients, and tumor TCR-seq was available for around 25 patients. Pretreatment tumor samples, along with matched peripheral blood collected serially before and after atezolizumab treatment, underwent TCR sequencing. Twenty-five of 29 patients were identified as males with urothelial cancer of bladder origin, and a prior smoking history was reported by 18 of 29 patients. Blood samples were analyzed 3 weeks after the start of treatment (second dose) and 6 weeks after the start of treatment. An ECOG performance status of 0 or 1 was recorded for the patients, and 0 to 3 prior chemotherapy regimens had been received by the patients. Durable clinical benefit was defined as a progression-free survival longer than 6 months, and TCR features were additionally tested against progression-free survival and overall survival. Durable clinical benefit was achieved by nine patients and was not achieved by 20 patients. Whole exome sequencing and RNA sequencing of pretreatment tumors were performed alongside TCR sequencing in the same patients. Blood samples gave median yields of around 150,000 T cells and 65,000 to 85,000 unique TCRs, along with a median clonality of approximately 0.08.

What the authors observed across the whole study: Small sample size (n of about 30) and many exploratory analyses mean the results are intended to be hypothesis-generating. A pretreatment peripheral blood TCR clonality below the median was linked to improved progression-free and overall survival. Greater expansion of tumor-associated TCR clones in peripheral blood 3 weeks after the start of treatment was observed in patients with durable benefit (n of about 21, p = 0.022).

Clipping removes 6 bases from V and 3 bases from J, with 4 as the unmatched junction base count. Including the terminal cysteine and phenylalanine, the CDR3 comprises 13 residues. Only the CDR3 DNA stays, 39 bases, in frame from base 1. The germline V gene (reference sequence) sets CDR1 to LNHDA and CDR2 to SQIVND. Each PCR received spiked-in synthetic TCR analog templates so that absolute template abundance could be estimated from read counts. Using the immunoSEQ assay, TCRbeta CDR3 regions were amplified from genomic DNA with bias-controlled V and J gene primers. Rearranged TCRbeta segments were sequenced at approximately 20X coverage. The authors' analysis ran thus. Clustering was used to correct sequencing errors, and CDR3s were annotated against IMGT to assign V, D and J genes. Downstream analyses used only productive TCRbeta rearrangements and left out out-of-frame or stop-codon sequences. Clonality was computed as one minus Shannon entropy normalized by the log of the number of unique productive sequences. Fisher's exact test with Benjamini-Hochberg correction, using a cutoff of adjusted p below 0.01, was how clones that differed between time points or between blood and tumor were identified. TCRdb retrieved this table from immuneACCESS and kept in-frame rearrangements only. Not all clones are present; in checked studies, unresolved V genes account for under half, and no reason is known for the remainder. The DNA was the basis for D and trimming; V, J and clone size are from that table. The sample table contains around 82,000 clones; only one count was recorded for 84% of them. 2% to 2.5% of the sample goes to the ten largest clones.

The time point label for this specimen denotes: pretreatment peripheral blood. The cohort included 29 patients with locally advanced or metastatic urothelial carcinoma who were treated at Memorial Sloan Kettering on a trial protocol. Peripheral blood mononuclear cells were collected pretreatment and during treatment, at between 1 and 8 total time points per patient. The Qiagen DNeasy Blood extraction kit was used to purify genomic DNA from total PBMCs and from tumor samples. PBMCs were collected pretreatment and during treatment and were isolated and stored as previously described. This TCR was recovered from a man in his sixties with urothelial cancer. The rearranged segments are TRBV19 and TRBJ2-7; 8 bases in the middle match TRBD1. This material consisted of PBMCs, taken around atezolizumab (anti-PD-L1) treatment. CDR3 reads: CASSLDRGYEQYF. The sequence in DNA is TGTGCCAGTAGCCTAGACAGGGGCTACGAGCAGTACTTC.